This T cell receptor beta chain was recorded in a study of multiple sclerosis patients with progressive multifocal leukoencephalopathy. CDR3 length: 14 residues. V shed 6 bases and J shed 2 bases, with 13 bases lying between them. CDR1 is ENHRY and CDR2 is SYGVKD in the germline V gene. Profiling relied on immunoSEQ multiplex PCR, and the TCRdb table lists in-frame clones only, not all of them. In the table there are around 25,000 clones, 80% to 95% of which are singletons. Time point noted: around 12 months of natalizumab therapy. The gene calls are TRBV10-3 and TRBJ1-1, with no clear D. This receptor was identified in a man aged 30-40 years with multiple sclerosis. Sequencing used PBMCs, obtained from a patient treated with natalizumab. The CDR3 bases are TGTGCCATCAGGGGTGACACTCAAAACACTGAAGCTTTCTTT. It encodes CAIRGDTQNTEAFF.